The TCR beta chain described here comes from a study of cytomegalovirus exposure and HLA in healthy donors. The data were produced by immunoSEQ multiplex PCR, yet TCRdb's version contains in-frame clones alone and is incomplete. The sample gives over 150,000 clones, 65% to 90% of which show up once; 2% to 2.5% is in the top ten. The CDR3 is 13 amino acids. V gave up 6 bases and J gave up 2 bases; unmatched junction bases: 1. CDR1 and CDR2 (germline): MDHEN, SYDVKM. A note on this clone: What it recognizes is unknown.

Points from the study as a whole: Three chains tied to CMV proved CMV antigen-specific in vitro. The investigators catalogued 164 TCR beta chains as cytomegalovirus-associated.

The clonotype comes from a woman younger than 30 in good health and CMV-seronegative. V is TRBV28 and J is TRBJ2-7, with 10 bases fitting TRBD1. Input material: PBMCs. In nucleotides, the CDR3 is TGTGCCAGCAGGGGACAGGGGACCTACGAGCAGTACTTC. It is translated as CASRGQGTYEQYF.